This T cell receptor beta chain was recovered during a study of cytomegalovirus exposure and HLA in healthy donors. Overall study findings and caveats: Rates of TCR association differed by HLA locus in a later analysis, with DRB1 highest and HLA-C lowest.

This clone is a singleton in its sample. Its antigen remains unidentified. The junction had 2 bases not matched to a gene; V was cut back by 3 bases and J by 4 bases. Germline CDR1 reads SGHDT; CDR2 reads YYEEEE. The CDR3 extends over 14 amino acids. The PCR used 60 Vbeta and 13 Jbeta primers. The table came from immunoSEQ multiplex PCR; TCRdb's copy has only in-frame clones and leaves some out. The table records over 150,000 clones, 75% to 85% of them present only once. The V call is TRBV5-6, the J call TRBJ1-1; 11 bases align to TRBD1. The origin of this receptor is a woman aged 18-29 years in good health and CMV-seronegative. Sequences were obtained from PBMCs. CDR3 sequence: CASSWGTGGTEAFF. CDR3 in DNA: TGTGCCAGCAGCTGGGGGACAGGGGGCACTGAAGCTTTCTTT.